The present T cell receptor (beta chain) was sequenced within a study of blood T cell repertoires in COVID-19. About the study: Samples taken during acute and convalescent COVID-19 were collected in the United States, Italy and Spain.

The germline CDR1 and CDR2 sequences are LNHDA and SQIVND (reference sequence). The CDR3 is 12 residues long. Trimming left V 5 bases short and J 6 bases short, with 9 bases between. The Seattle patients joined while their infection was active and were tracked longitudinally afterward. Using immunoSEQ multiplex PCR, the repertoire was profiled, and TCRdb retains in-frame clones only, with some absent. The sample gives under 200,000 clones, around 87% of which show up once; around 0.63% is in the top ten. V and J are TRBV19 and TRBJ2-3, with D uncertain. Material for sequencing was peripheral blood. The sequence derives from a man in his 60s with COVID-19, enrolled during active disease. CDR3 nucleotides: TGTGCCAGTAGTGAGAGTATGGATACGCAGTATTTT. The encoded protein is CASSESMDTQYF. The full variable domain, in which reference TRBV19 and TRBJ2-3 provide the parts outside the CDR3, is DGGITQSPKYLFRKEGQNVTLSCEQNLNHDAMYWYRQDPGQGLRLIYYSQIVNDFQKGDIAEGYSVSREKKESFPLTVTSAQKNPTAFYLCASSESMDTQYFGPGTRLTVL.